The 3 T cell receptor beta chains in this list originate from one sample, sequenced in a study of control samples from healthy donors and cancer patients. The table came from immunoSEQ multiplex PCR; TCRdb's copy has only in-frame clones and leaves some out. The data hold tens of thousands of clones, with 75% to 90% observed a single time. The sample consisted of PBMCs. These receptors all come from a woman aged 50 to 60 with lung cancer.

This chain links TRBV24-1 with TRBJ1-2, with D maybe TRBD1 (6 bases). CDR3 length: 13 amino acids. Germline-derived CDR1 and CDR2 are KGHDR and SFDVKD. Trimming took 5 bases from V and 6 from J, leaving 12 bases between them. For the CDR3, the DNA is TGTGCCACCAGTGGGGGGCAGCTGGATGGCTACACCTTC. It codes for CATSGGQLDGYTF.

This chain uses TRBV2 with TRBJ2-3, with 9 bases fitting TRBD2. The CDR3 sequence is 14 residues long. Germline CDR1 is SNHLY and CDR2 is FYNNEI. With V trimmed by 4 bases and J by 5 bases, 4 bases remained unmatched. The CDR3 nucleotides are TGTGCCAGCAGTGTTGAAGCGGGGGGAGATACGCAGTATTTT. It is translated as CASSVEAGGDTQYF.

The chain combines TRBV2 with TRBJ2-3, with TRBD1 matching over 10 bases. The CDR3 covers 15 residues. Germline CDR1 reads SNHLY; CDR2 reads FYNNEI. V was clipped by 9 bases and J by 5 bases; unmatched bases: 11. The CDR3 protein is CASLRDRGNQDTQYF. For the CDR3, the DNA is TGTGCCAGTCTCCGGGACAGGGGAAATCAAGATACGCAGTATTTT.